The 27 T cell receptor beta chains below were found in one sample sequenced in a study of T cells after somatic rescue of genetic block. Libraries were prepared by immunoSEQ multiplex PCR; TCRdb keeps only in-frame clonotypes and omits some of them. In the table there are about 67,000 clones, about 91% of which are singletons. The sequencing input was peripheral blood mononuclear cells (PBMCs). All receptors come from a man in his forties.

This CDR3 reads CASSKGEYGISAQHF. As DNA, the CDR3 is TGTGCCAGTAGTAAAGGCGAATACGGGATTTCGGCCCAGCATTTT. The chain recombines TRBV19 with TRBJ1-5; D unclear. The CDR3 runs to 15 residues. The V gene's germline CDR1 is LNHDA and CDR2 SQIVND (reference sequence). V gave up 4 bases and J gave up 11 bases, with 21 bases separating them.

The chain carries TRBV5-8 and TRBJ2-3; 7 bases line up with TRBD1. V lost 9 bases, J lost 5 bases, and 12 bases stayed unmatched. From germline, CDR1 is SGHTS and CDR2 YDEGEE. There are 14 residues in the CDR3. CDR3 sequence: CATNRGPPGDTQYF. CDR3 DNA sequence: TGTGCCACTAATAGGGGGCCGCCGGGAGATACGCAGTATTTT.

The chain combines TRBV6-5 with TRBJ2-2; TRBD1 matches at 7 bases. The length of the CDR3 is 13 residues. Germline lookup yields CDR1 MNHEY and CDR2 SVGAGI. J gave up 1 base and V 8 bases, and 1 base lay outside the gene matches. The CDR3: CASHRGNTGELFF. The CDR3 nucleotides read TGTGCCAGCCACAGGGGGAACACCGGGGAGCTGTTTTTT.

The chain employs TRBV28 and TRBJ2-3; no clear D. V lost 6 bases and J 4 bases, leaving 8 bases between the germline ends. The CDR3 consists of 12 residues. Looked up from germline, CDR1 is MDHEN and CDR2 is SYDVKM. The CDR3 DNA follows: TGTGCCAGCAGGGCTAGGGCAGATACGCAGTATTTT. Encoded protein: CASRARADTQYF.

V is TRBV15 and J is TRBJ2-1; no firm D call. This CDR3 spans 13 amino acids. Germline V gene sequence: CDR1 LNHNV, CDR2 YYDKDF (reference sequence). V shed 1 base and J shed 5 bases, with 6 bases lying between them. The CDR3, as DNA: TGTGCCACCAGCAGAGCAGAGAACAATGAGCAGTTCTTC. The encoded protein is CATSRAENNEQFF.

The rearrangement uses TRBV14 and TRBJ2-7; 7 nucleotides match TRBD2. The germline gives CDR1 SGHDN, CDR2 FVKESK. CDR3 length equals 14 residues. V was pared by 3 bases and J by 2 bases, with 4 bases of the junction left unmatched. In nucleotides, the CDR3 is TGTGCCAGCAGCCAGCTAGCGGACCCCTACGAGCAGTACTTC. It codes for CASSQLADPYEQYF.

The table lists this clone with a count of one. The chain links TRBV5-4 to TRBJ2-5; 7 nucleotides agree with TRBD2. Per germline, CDR1 SGHNT and CDR2 YYREEE (reference sequence). The CDR3 consists of 15 residues. Trimming cost V 4 bases and J 5 bases; bases outside gene matches: 11. CDR3 in amino acids: CASSATGEGSETQYF. The CDR3 DNA sequence: TGTGCCAGCAGCGCCACTGGGGAGGGGAGCGAGACCCAGTACTTC.

A single count supports this clone. CDR3 amino acids: CASSQGVGSSYNEQFF. In DNA form, the CDR3 reads TGCGCCAGCAGCCAAGGTGTGGGTAGCTCCTACAATGAGCAGTTCTTC. V and J are TRBV4-1 and TRBJ2-1; D gene unclear. Germline CDR1 is MGHRA and CDR2 is YSYEKL. This CDR3 is 16 amino acids long. V was cut by 1 base and J by 0 bases, with 10 bases left in between.

The rearrangement links TRBV27 to TRBJ2-7, with D unresolved. Germline loops: CDR1 MNHEY, CDR2 SMNVEV (reference sequence). The CDR3 runs 14 residues. Trimming removed 0 bases at V and 0 bases at J, with 6 bases between. In DNA form, the CDR3 reads TGTGCCAGCAGTTTATCAGGCTACTCCTACGAGCAGTACTTC. This gives the protein CASSLSGYSYEQYF.

The V call is TRBV2, the J call TRBJ1-3; 7 bases line up with TRBD1. The germline V gene encodes CDR1 SNHLY and CDR2 FYNNEI. The CDR3 sequence is 12 residues long. In DNA form, the CDR3 reads TGTGCTTGGGGGACAGCCGGAAACACCATATATTTT. It translates to CAWGTAGNTIYF. The entire variable domain, with the rest obtained from reference TRBV2 and TRBJ1-3, is as follows: EPEVTQTPSHQVTQMGQEVILRCVPISNHLYFYWYRQILGQKVEFLVSFYNNEISEKSEIFDDQFSVERPDGSNFTLKIRSTKLEDSAMYFCAWGTAGNTIYFGEGSWLTVV.

The chain uses TRBV15 and TRBJ1-2; no firm D call. Germline assignment: CDR1 LNHNV and CDR2 YYDKDF (reference sequence). This CDR3 has 14 residues. Trimming left V 0 bases short and J 4 bases short, with 9 bases between. CDR3: CATSREGRRYGYTF. CDR3 nucleotides: TGTGCCACCAGCAGAGAGGGCAGGCGCTATGGCTACACCTTC.

This clone has a single count. This chain uses TRBV5-1 with TRBJ2-7, with 8 bases that match TRBD2. The germline CDR1 and CDR2 sequences are SGHRS and YFSETQ. The CDR3 sequence is 15 residues long. With 4 bases clipped from V and 5 bases from J, the junction kept 11 bases outside the gene matches. CDR3 coding DNA: TGCGCCAGCAGCCCGGGAGGGCCATTTTTCCACGAGCAGTACTTC. It encodes CASSPGGPFFHEQYF. Looking up the rest from reference TRBV5-1 and TRBJ2-7 gives the full variable domain: KAGVTQTPRYLIKTRGQQVTLSCSPISGHRSVSWYQQTPGQGLQFLFEYFSETQRNKGNFPGRFSGRQFSNSRSEMNVSTLELGDSALYLCASSPGGPFFHEQYFGPGTRLTVT.

The chain recombines TRBV2 with TRBJ2-5; TRBD2 agrees at 11 bases. The CDR3 contains 18 residues. J was trimmed by 2 bases and V by 6 bases; bases with no gene match: 14. The germline CDR1 and CDR2 sequences are SNHLY and FYNNEI. The DNA of the CDR3 is TGTGCCAGCAGAGCCGGGACTAGCGGCCCCCCCCAACAAGAGACCCAGTACTTC. Amino acid sequence: CASRAGTSGPPQQETQYF.

The CDR3: CASSVGRTYEQYF. In nucleotides, the CDR3 is TGTGCCAGCAGTGTCGGCAGAACCTACGAGCAGTACTTC. The chain couples TRBV6-1 to TRBJ2-7, with no clear D. Looked up from germline, CDR1 is MNHNS and CDR2 is SASEGT. Trimming removed 4 bases from V and 2 bases from J, with 9 bases in between. The CDR3 loop spans 13 amino acids.

V is TRBV10-1 and J is TRBJ2-1; perhaps TRBD1 as D (5 bases). V lost 0 bases and J 5 bases, leaving 14 bases between the germline ends. The CDR3 consists of 16 residues. Looked up from germline, CDR1 is WNHNN and CDR2 is SYGVQD (reference sequence). Here the CDR3 DNA reads TGCGCCAGCAGTGAGTCAAGGGGCCTAGGCCACAATGAGCAGTTCTTC. This encodes CASSESRGLGHNEQFF.

The sample holds a few counts of this clone. The V call is TRBV4-2, the J call TRBJ1-2; D might be TRBD1 (6 bases). V lost 3 bases and J lost 1, with 12 bases in between. The CDR3 contains 15 residues. Germline-derived CDR1 and CDR2 are LGHNA and YNFKEQ. The CDR3 DNA is TGTGCCAGCAGCCAGACAGGACAGCGTAACTATGGCTACACCTTC. Its translation: CASSQTGQRNYGYTF.

The rearrangement uses TRBV6-1 and TRBJ1-1; no firm D call. Trimming stripped 5 bases from V and 8 bases from J, with 12 bases between. The germline V gene encodes CDR1 MNHNS and CDR2 SASEGT. CDR3 length: 12 residues. The CDR3 loop is CASSSLGGEAFF. CDR3 coding DNA: TGTGCCAGCAGTTCGTTAGGCGGAGAAGCTTTCTTT.

The J gene is TRBJ2-2, the V gene TRBV5-6; no clear D gene. Trimming left V 0 bases short and J 4 bases short, with 4 bases between. Germline CDR1 reads SGHDT; CDR2 reads YYEEEE. This CDR3 spans 13 amino acids. This chain's CDR3 is CASSLGVTGELFF. The CDR3 region has the DNA TGTGCCAGCAGCTTGGGCGTCACCGGGGAGCTGTTTTTT.

This rearrangement joins TRBV27 to TRBJ2-7; no clear D. The CDR3 is 15 amino acids. Germline assignment: CDR1 MNHEY and CDR2 SMNVEV (reference sequence). With 0 bases removed from V and 2 bases from J, the gap between germline ends came to 11 bases. CDR3 DNA sequence: TGTGCCAGCAGTTTATCGGGGTCAGGTCCCTACGAGCAGTACTTC. Translating it yields CASSLSGSGPYEQYF.

The V call is TRBV7-9, the J call TRBJ2-1; D remains unclear. The CDR3 spans 13 residues. V was cut by 6 bases and J by 5 bases, with 11 bases left in between. Germline V gene lookup returns CDR1 SEHNR and CDR2 FQNEAQ (reference sequence). CDR3 sequence (DNA): TGTGCCAGCAGTCTGTCAGGACACAATGAGCAGTTCTTC. It translates to CASSLSGHNEQFF.

This clone was seen a single time. J is TRBJ1-6 and V is TRBV9; maybe TRBD1 (6 bases). Trimming shortened V by 0 bases and J by 8 bases, and 12 bases separated the two germline ends. The germline V gene has CDR1 SGDLS and CDR2 YYNGEE. There are 15 residues in the CDR3. The CDR3 here is CASSVVWTDDSPLHF. In nucleotides, the CDR3 is TGTGCCAGCAGCGTAGTGTGGACAGATGATTCACCCCTCCACTTT.

The gene calls are TRBV2 and TRBJ2-5, with TRBD2 identical over 7 bases. Losses at the gene ends were 7 bases for V and 5 bases for J; bases not matched to a gene: 7. The CDR3 spans 13 residues. The germline V gene encodes CDR1 SNHLY and CDR2 FYNNEI. The CDR3 DNA reads TGTGCCAGCATCCTGGGGGAGGGGGAGACCCAGTACTTC. Residues: CASILGEGETQYF.

The DNA of the CDR3 is TGTGCCAGCAGCCAGGGTGGGGCAGATACGCAGTATTTT. As protein: CASSQGGADTQYF. The rearrangement links TRBV7-9 to TRBJ2-3, with D perhaps matching TRBD1 (5 bases). Trimming left V 5 bases short and J 4 bases short, with 10 bases between. The germline V gene has CDR1 SEHNR and CDR2 FQNEAQ (reference sequence). CDR3 length: 13 amino acids.

This chain connects TRBV28 to TRBJ1-2; a possible D gene is TRBD1 (5 bases). Trimming left V 6 bases short and J 4 bases short, with 12 bases between. This CDR3 comprises 13 residues. Germline CDR1 and CDR2: MDHEN and SYDVKM. This CDR3 is CASRTTVLYGYTF. CDR3 in DNA: TGTGCCAGCAGAACGACAGTCCTCTATGGCTACACCTTC.

The gene calls are TRBV11-3 and TRBJ2-1, with TRBD2 matching 11 bases. The junction had 16 bases not matched to a gene; V was cut back by 5 bases and J by 4 bases. CDR3 size: 19 residues. Germline lookup yields CDR1 SGHNT and CDR2 YENEEA. CDR3 residues: CASSPLAGGAEGGYNEQFF. In nucleotides, the CDR3 is TGTGCCAGCAGCCCCCTAGCGGGGGGTGCCGAGGGGGGTTACAATGAGCAGTTCTTC. Looking up the rest from reference TRBV11-3 and TRBJ2-1 gives the full variable domain: EAGVVQSPRYKIIEKKQPVAFWCNPISGHNTLYWYLQNLGQGPELLIRYENEEAVDDSQLPKDRFSAERLKGVDSTLKIQPAELGDSAVYLCASSPLAGGAEGGYNEQFFGPGTRLTVL.

V is TRBV27 and J is TRBJ2-1; 9 positions agree with TRBD2. This CDR3 is 19 amino acids long. The junction had 14 bases not matched to a gene; V was cut back by 5 bases and J by 0 bases. The V gene's germline CDR1 is MNHEY and CDR2 SMNVEV (reference sequence). In DNA form, the CDR3 reads TGTGCCAGCAGTCCCATTACAGGGTCGCGGGGGGGCTCCTACAATGAGCAGTTCTTC. This translates into CASSPITGSRGGSYNEQFF.

The chain's CDR3 is CASSLTGNIANTGELFF. The CDR3 region has the DNA TGCGCCAGCAGCTTAACAGGGAATATAGCGAACACCGGGGAGCTGTTTTTT. The chain couples TRBV5-1 to TRBJ2-2; tentative D call: TRBD1 (6 bases). V was clipped by 2 bases and J by 0 bases, with 14 bases between them. The V gene's germline CDR1 is SGHRS and CDR2 YFSETQ. The CDR3 spans 17 residues. Complete variable domain (other parts from reference TRBV5-1 and TRBJ2-2): KAGVTQTPRYLIKTRGQQVTLSCSPISGHRSVSWYQQTPGQGLQFLFEYFSETQRNKGNFPGRFSGRQFSNSRSEMNVSTLELGDSALYLCASSLTGNIANTGELFFGEGSRLTVL.